This entry features one T cell receptor beta chain sequence. Its antigen is not yet known. Receptors were amplified or captured by 5' RACE. For each TCR library, approximately 3,700 ng of total RNA was used. For each sample, cDNA was synthesized in eight separate reactions using SMARTScribe reverse transcriptase. During cDNA synthesis, template switching introduced unique molecular identifiers that contained a 6-nucleotide sample barcode. Amplification of TCRalpha and TCRbeta cDNA involved two nested PCRs of approximately 16 and 10 cycles, and each PCR was followed by bead purification. Before amplification, cDNA was treated with uracil DNA-glycosylase and purified using the QIAquick PCR purification kit. The second PCR added Illumina TruSeq-compatible adapters along with sample-specific barcodes. Library quality and concentration were assessed using TapeStation and Qubit, and 4.5 to 6.5 ng of each library was pooled. Sequencing of the pooled libraries was done on an Illumina HiSeq2500 single-index Rapid Run using custom sequencing primers and 2 x 100 bp reads. As for the original processing: UMI-based consensus assembly with MiGEC version 1.2.6 was used to correct PCR and sequencing errors. MiXCR version 2.1.1 handled V(D)J alignment, clonotype assembly and CDR3 extraction. Gene usage, clonotype sharing and MAIT/NKT TCR abundance were normalised by analysing the top 1000, 10 000 and 20 000 clonotypes per sample. After downsampling to 27 000 UMIs, diversity was calculated as the inverse Simpson index using the vegan R package. Statistical testing used paired Mann-Whitney U tests on the discordant twin pairs and applied Benjamini-Hochberg correction for multiple testing. Reads reprocessed by TCRdb are summarized as one entry per CDR3 protein sequence, and DNA is absent. None of the V and J calls come from the authors' own analysis; TCRdb made them. This sample's table carries more than 300,000 distinct CDR3 sequences. The leading ten clones occupy just over 2.5% of the sample.

The sample comes from a study of monozygotic twins with inflammatory bowel disease (dated by TCRdb to between 2018 and 2020). About the full investigation: The complete study included roughly 30 monozygotic twin pairs: 19 IBD-discordant Danish pairs and nine German pairs, of which four were IBD-concordant and five were IBD-discordant. The search for disease-associated traits relied mainly on comparing IBD patients with their genetically identical healthy co-twins within discordant pairs. Each individual had, on average, about 151 000 unique TCRalpha sequences and 181 000 unique TCRbeta sequences available for analysis. The study at large found these results: Differing immunosuppressive treatments among patients may have added background noise and inter-individual variability to the repertoires. Concordant and discordant twins showed no difference in repertoire similarity, possibly because of limited statistical power. The analysis was unable to tell apart different T cell subtypes. Measured by the inverse Simpson index, TCRbeta repertoire diversity was lower in IBD patients than in their healthy co-twins. Fewer clonotypes were shared with other individuals by IBD patients than by healthy twins, most markedly in patients showing signs of disease activity. The results gave no support for a single strong signal or clonotype linked to IBD.

From each donor, a roughly 2.6 ml peripheral blood sample was collected into PAXgene tubes and stored at -80 degrees C. Without any T cell sorting, total RNA was extracted from whole blood using the PAXgene blood miRNA kit on an automated QIAcube. Deep TCRalpha and TCRbeta repertoire profiling with unique molecular barcoding was performed on peripheral blood of monozygotic twin pairs concordant or discordant for inflammatory bowel disease. Smoking habits were recorded for all twin pairs, with individuals classified as current, former or never smokers. The sample was blood. This TCR derives from a human donor with ulcerative colitis or Crohn's disease, or a healthy co-twin of an affected twin (not recorded which).

The CDR3 sequence is CASSYTSGSVSNQPQHF. The rearranged chain carries TRBV6-2 or TRBV6-3 and TRBJ1-5; with no DNA, the TCRdb D assignment of TRBD1 cannot be verified. The CDR3 sequence holds 17 residues, the cysteine and phenylalanine included. The protein alone is recorded here. The CDR1 and CDR2 encoded by the germline V gene are MNHEY and SVGEGT.